This TCR beta chain was documented in a study of early T cells in non-severe SARS-CoV-2 infection. About the study: Sequenced bulk RNA came from whole blood that was unsorted, and chains were unpaired.

The study's findings and limits: A preference for anti-spike CD8 responses marked VDJdb matching, which missed private and CD4 specificities.

Unique molecular identifiers were attached to individual cDNA molecules. TCRdb reprocessed the 5' RACE reads with MiXCR, giving one entry per CDR3 protein. The sample includes tens of thousands of distinct CDR3 sequences, around 6.1% of them seen just once. This clonotype was seen at least ten times. The antigen is undetermined. The sample taken for sequencing was whole blood. This receptor was taken from an adult who was a healthcare worker with PCR-confirmed SARS-CoV-2 infection or an uninfected control (not recorded which).

CDR3 region: CSARENTEAFF. CDR3 nucleotides: TGCAGTGCTAGGGAAAACACTGAAGCTTTCTTT. The V call is TRBV20-1, the J call TRBJ1-1; no firm D call. Trimming removed 3 bases at V and 2 bases at J, with 4 bases between. Germline V gene data show CDR1 as DFQATT and CDR2 as SNEGSKA (reference sequence). The CDR3 contains 11 residues.